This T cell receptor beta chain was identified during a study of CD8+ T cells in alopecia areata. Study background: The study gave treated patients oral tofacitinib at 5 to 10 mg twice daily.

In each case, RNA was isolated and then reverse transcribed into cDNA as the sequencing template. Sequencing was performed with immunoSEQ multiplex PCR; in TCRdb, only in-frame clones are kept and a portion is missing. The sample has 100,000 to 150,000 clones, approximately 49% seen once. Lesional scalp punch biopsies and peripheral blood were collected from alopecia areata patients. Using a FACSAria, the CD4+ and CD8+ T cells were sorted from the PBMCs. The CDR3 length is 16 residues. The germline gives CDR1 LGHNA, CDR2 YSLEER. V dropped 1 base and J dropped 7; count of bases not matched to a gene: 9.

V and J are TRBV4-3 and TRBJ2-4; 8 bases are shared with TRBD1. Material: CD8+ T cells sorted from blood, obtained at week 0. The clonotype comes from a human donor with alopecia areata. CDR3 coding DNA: TGCGCCAGCAGCCAAGCGACAGGGGCGTCATGGAACATTCAGTACTTC. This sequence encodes CASSQATGASWNIQYF.